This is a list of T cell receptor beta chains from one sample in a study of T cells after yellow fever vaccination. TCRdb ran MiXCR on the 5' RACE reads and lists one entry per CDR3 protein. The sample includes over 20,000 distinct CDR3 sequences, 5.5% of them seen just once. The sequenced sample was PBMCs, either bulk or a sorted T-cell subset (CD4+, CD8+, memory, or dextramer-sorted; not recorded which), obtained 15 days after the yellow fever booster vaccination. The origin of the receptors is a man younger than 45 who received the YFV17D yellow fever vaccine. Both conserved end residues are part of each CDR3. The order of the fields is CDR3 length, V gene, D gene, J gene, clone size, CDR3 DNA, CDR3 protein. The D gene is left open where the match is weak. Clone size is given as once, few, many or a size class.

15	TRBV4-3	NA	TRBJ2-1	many	TGCGCCAGCAGCCAAGGGGGTAAAACTTACAATGAGCAGTTCTTC	CASSQGGKTYNEQFF
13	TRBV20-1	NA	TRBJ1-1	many	TGCAGTGCTAGAGAAGGGATGAACACTGAAGCTTTCTTT	CSAREGMNTEAFF
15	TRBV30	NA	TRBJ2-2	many	TGTGCCTGGAAACAGCCTACCGCGAACACCGGGGAGCTGTTTTTT	CAWKQPTANTGELFF
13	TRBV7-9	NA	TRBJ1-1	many	TGTGCCAGCAGCATTACAAAGAACACTGAAGCTTTCTTT	CASSITKNTEAFF
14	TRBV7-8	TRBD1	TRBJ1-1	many	TGTGCCAGCAGCTTAGGGGCAGGGGGAACTGAAGCTTTCTTT	CASSLGAGGTEAFF
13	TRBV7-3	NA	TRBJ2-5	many	TGTGCCAGCAGCTTCACAGTACAAGAGACCCAGTACTTC	CASSFTVQETQYF
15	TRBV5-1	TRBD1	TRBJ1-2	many	TGCGCCAGCAGCTCTCCGGACAGGGAGGCCTATGGCTACACCTTC	CASSSPDREAYGYTF
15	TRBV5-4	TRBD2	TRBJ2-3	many	TGTGCCAGCAGCTACCCGGGACTAGGAGGTCATACGCAGTATTTT	CASSYPGLGGHTQYF
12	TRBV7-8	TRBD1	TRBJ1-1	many	TGTGCCAGCAGCTCAGTGGGACAGGAAGCTTTCTTT	CASSSVGQEAFF
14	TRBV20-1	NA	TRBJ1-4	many	TGCAGTGCTAGACGCCGGATGGCGGGTGAAAAACTGTTTTTT	CSARRRMAGEKLFF
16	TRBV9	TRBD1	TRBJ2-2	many	TGTGCCAGCAGCGTAGGGACAGGGATACGCACCGGGGAGCTGTTTTTT	CASSVGTGIRTGELFF
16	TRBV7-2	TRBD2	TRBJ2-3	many	TGTGCCAGCAGCGCCCTAGCGGGAGGGGGCACAGATACGCAGTATTTT	CASSALAGGGTDTQYF
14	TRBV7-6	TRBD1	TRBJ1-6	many	TGTGCCAGCAGCTTCACAGGGGATAATTCACCCCTCCACTTT	CASSFTGDNSPLHF
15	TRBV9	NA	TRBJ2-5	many	TGTGCCAGCAGCGTAGTTCCTAGTAGCAAAGAGACCCAGTACTTC	CASSVVPSSKETQYF
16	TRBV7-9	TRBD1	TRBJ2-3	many	TGTGCCAGCAGCCCACCCGGGACAGGGAATCGGGCATGGCAGTATTTT	CASSPPGTGNRAWQYF
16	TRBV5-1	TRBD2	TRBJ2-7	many	TGCGCCAGCAGGTCGGTCGGTAATGGGAGGGCCTACGAGCAGTACTTC	CASRSVGNGRAYEQYF
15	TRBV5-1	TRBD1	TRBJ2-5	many	TGCGCCAGCAGCTTGAGGCCAGGGGGCTGGGAGACCCAGTACTTC	CASSLRPGGWETQYF